This TCR beta chain is drawn from a study of CD8 T cells in Susac syndrome. Study in general: Clinical remission applied to about 8 sequenced Susac syndrome patients, and about six had active disease.

After extraction with the RNeasy kit, about 0.45 to 1 ug of the RNA was reverse transcribed using random hexamers. An immunoSEQ multiplex PCR amplified TCR beta CDR3 over 54 Vbeta and 13 Jbeta. TCRdb processed the immunoSEQ multiplex PCR reads anew with MiXCR; each CDR3 protein has one entry. The top ten hold 0.095% to 0.12% of the sample, which has some 250,000 distinct CDR3 sequences, approximately 95% seen once. The CD8+ and CD4+ T cells were isolated magnetically using a negative isolation approach, whereas the TEMRA cells were enriched by FACS. Trimming cost V 8 bases and J 4 bases; bases outside gene matches: 16. This CDR3 region has 17 residues.

The V call is TRBV23-1, the J call TRBJ1-2, with TRBD1 matching over 10 bases. TRBV23-1 has ORF status, its function being uncertain. What was sequenced was CD4+ T cells from PBMCs. This TCR came from a human donor with Susac syndrome. The DNA for the CDR3 is TGCGCCAGCCCTGGGACAGGGGCCTGTTTAGGGTGCTATGGCTACACCTTC. This translates into CASPGTGACLGCYGYTF.